The 14 T cell receptor beta chains given below trace back to one sample, sequenced in a study of blood T cells in healthy people across ages. The second PCR ran roughly 7 to 11 cycles with a sample-barcoded 5' primer and J-beta primers. TCRdb reprocessed the 5' RACE reads with MiXCR, giving one entry per CDR3 protein. The sample lists about 780,000 distinct CDR3 sequences, 62% occurring once. Source material: blood. The origin of the receptors is a young man in good health.

In its sample, this clonotype was seen once. The J gene is TRBJ2-4, the V gene TRBV6-1; perhaps D is TRBD1 or TRBD2 (6 bases each). The end of the DNA aligns better with TRBJ2-7, so the J call may be wrong. The CDR3 is 12 amino acids. The germline V gene encodes CDR1 MNHNS and CDR2 SASEGT. In nucleotides, the CDR3 is TGTGCCAGCAAGTACAGGGACTTCGAGCAGTACTTC. The encoded protein is CASKYRDFEQYF.

In this sample, this clonotype turned up a few times. V usage is TRBV5-1 and J usage is TRBJ1-6; 8 nucleotides line up with TRBD1. The CDR3 spans 17 residues. J lost 9 bases, V lost 1 base, and 12 bases had no gene match. Germline V gene data show CDR1 as SGHRS and CDR2 as YFSETQ. The CDR3 reads CASSLWSPGQVTSPLHF. In DNA, the CDR3 is TGCGCCAGCAGCTTGTGGTCTCCGGGACAGGTCACTTCACCCCTCCACTTT.

This clonotype came up a few times. This rearrangement joins TRBV4-3 to TRBJ2-3; D ambiguous. Trimming took off 1 base at V and 2 bases at J, with 13 bases between the two ends. CDR1 and CDR2 (germline): LGHNA, YSLEER. This CDR3 comprises 16 residues. The CDR3 protein is CASSQALGSNTDTQYF. CDR3 bases: TGCGCCAGCAGCCAAGCCCTAGGATCGAACACAGATACGCAGTATTTT.

V and J are TRBV13 and TRBJ1-1, with a tentative D call TRBD1 (6 bases). Between the trimmed V and J ends, which lost 6 bases and 2 bases, there was a span of 19 bases. The CDR3 runs to 16 residues. CDR1 and CDR2 (germline): PRHDT, FYEKMQ (reference sequence). In DNA form, the CDR3 reads TGTGCCAGCAGTGGGACGCCGGACAGTTACAACACTGAAGCTTTCTTT. Residues: CASSGTPDSYNTEAFF.

The sample holds many counts of this clonotype. This sequence joins TRBV30 and TRBJ2-5; D not certain. V was pared by 0 bases and J by 5 bases, with 10 bases between. The CDR3 runs to 13 residues. Per the germline V gene, CDR1 is GTSNPN and CDR2 is SVGIG (reference sequence). In nucleotides, the CDR3 is TGTGCCTGGAGTGTACGTATGCGGGAGACCCAGTACTTC. It codes for CAWSVRMRETQYF.

The chain has TRBV7-2 and TRBJ1-5; D uncertain. V lost 3 bases and J lost 10, with 10 bases in between. Per germline, CDR1 SGHTA and CDR2 FQGNSA. This CDR3 contains 12 residues. CDR3 sequence: CASSLGMSPQHF. The DNA of the CDR3 is TGTGCCAGCAGCTTGGGGATGAGCCCCCAGCATTTT.

This clonotype has only one observation. The chain is built from TRBV9 and TRBJ1-1; possibly TRBD1 for D (6 bases). Trimming took off 3 bases at V and 0 bases at J, with 12 bases between the two ends. Germline V gives CDR1 SGDLS, CDR2 YYNGEE. This CDR3 has 15 residues. CDR3 sequence reads: CASSAGEQVNTEAFF. CDR3 DNA: TGTGCCAGCAGCGCAGGGGAGCAGGTGAACACTGAAGCTTTCTTT.

The chain joins TRBV29-1 to TRBJ2-1; D might be TRBD1 (5 bases). CDR3 length: 14 residues. The germline gives CDR1 SQVTM, CDR2 ANQGSEA. Trimming removed 6 bases from V and 2 bases from J, with 14 bases in between. This CDR3 reads CSVAGLETYNEQFF. The DNA for the CDR3 is TGCAGCGTCGCAGGGCTAGAGACCTACAATGAGCAGTTCTTC.

The CDR3 nucleotides are TGTGCCAGCAGCCCCTCCGACAGGGGGCGCAGGTTCTTC. This sequence encodes CASSPSDRGRRFF. V usage is TRBV7-2 and J usage is TRBJ2-1, with 10 bases matching TRBD1. Germline V gene data show CDR1 as SGHTA and CDR2 as FQGNSA. The CDR3 spans 13 residues. The V and J ends lost 5 bases and 15 bases, in that order; junction bases with no gene match: 10.

This chain links TRBV7-9 with TRBJ1-4; D is uncertain. CDR3 length: 15 residues. Trimming shortened V by 5 bases and J by 6 bases, and 16 bases separated the two germline ends. Germline loops: CDR1 SEHNR, CDR2 FQNEAQ (reference sequence). In DNA form, the CDR3 reads TGTGCCAGCAGCCCCTGGACTCTAAGGGATGAAAAACTGTTTTTT. Translating it yields CASSPWTLRDEKLFF. Full variable domain (outside the CDR3, taken from reference TRBV7-9 and TRBJ1-4): DTGVSQNPRHKITKRGQNVTFRCDPISEHNRLYWYRQTLGQGPEFLTYFQNEAQLEKSRLLSDRFSAERPKGSFSTLEIQRTEQGDSAMYLCASSPWTLRDEKLFFGSGTQLSVL.

The gene calls are TRBV2 and TRBJ2-6; D might be TRBD1 (7 bases). The germline V and J ends were trimmed by 8 bases and 3 bases, with 23 bases remaining between them. There are 18 residues in the CDR3. CDR1 and CDR2 from the germline V gene are SNHLY and FYNNEI. CDR3: CASLREQGVLGGANVLTF. In DNA, the CDR3 is TGTGCCAGCCTCCGGGAGCAGGGGGTTCTGGGTGGGGCCAACGTCCTGACTTTC.

The chain joins TRBV7-2 to TRBJ2-1; D ambiguous. Germline V gene data show CDR1 as SGHTA and CDR2 as FQGNSA. The CDR3 covers 14 residues. V lost 4 bases to trimming and J lost 5 bases, with 12 bases between them. The CDR3 here is CASSSAGRNNEQFF. The CDR3 bases are TGTGCCAGCAGCTCCGCAGGACGGAACAATGAGCAGTTCTTC.

The CDR3 protein is CSGGAGQGTYQETQYF. Here the CDR3 DNA reads TGCAGCGGAGGGGCCGGACAGGGGACCTACCAAGAGACCCAGTACTTC. This chain connects TRBV29-1 to TRBJ2-5; 9 bases are shared with TRBD1. CDR1 is SQVTM, CDR2 ANQGSEA, per germline. This CDR3 comprises 16 residues. The trim removed 7 bases at V and 0 bases at J, leaving 12 bases unmatched.

The V gene is TRBV9, the J gene TRBJ2-7; unclear D gene. V was shortened by 0 bases and J by 0 bases, with 13 bases between the two germline ends. This CDR3 is built from 16 residues. Germline values: CDR1 SGDLS, CDR2 YYNGEE. The CDR3 DNA sequence: TGTGCCAGCAGCGTAGGAGGAGCCGTAAGCTCCTACGAGCAGTACTTC. As protein: CASSVGGAVSSYEQYF. Variable domain in full (rest from reference TRBV9 and TRBJ2-7): DSGVTQTPKHLITATGQRVTLRCSPRSGDLSVYWYQQSLDQGLQFLIQYYNGEERAKGNILERFSAQQFPDLHSELNLSSLELGDSALYFCASSVGGAVSSYEQYFGPGTRLTVT.